This is a list of T cell receptor beta chains from one sample in a study of blood T cell repertoires in COVID-19. Clones were sequenced by immunoSEQ multiplex PCR, and TCRdb holds only the in-frame ones, with some missing. The sample carries 270,000 or so clones, approximately 83% recorded once. Sequencing input: PBMCs or T cells enriched from blood (not recorded which). The receptor set was obtained from a man aged 45-65 years who had recovered from COVID-19. The CDR3 runs from the conserved cysteine through the conserved F or W. The order of the fields is J gene, D gene, clone size, V gene, CDR3 length, CDR3 DNA, CDR3 protein. The D gene is left open where the match is weak. Part of the rows lack a size; the others show once, few, many or a class for expanded clones.

j_call: TRBJ2-1
d_call: TRBD1
clone_size: -
v_call: TRBV11-2
cdr3_length: 14
cdr3_nt: TGTGCCAGCCTCAAGACAGGGTTAGGCAATGAGCAGTTCTTC
cdr3_aa: CASLKTGLGNEQFF

j_call: TRBJ2-7
d_call: TRBD1
clone_size: -
v_call: TRBV5-1
cdr3_length: 14
cdr3_nt: TGCGCCAGCAGCTGGGGGGACAGGCTCTACGAGCAGTACTTC
cdr3_aa: CASSWGDRLYEQYF

j_call: TRBJ1-5
d_call: -
clone_size: -
v_call: TRBV27
cdr3_length: 15
cdr3_nt: TGTGCCAGCAGTTTAGGCGTTAGCGGTAATCAGCCCCAGCATTTT
cdr3_aa: CASSLGVSGNQPQHF

j_call: TRBJ2-7
d_call: -
clone_size: -
v_call: TRBV28
cdr3_length: 12
cdr3_nt: TGTGCCAGCCGACAGGTCCCCGGCGAGCAGTACTTC
cdr3_aa: CASRQVPGEQYF

j_call: TRBJ2-7
d_call: TRBD2
clone_size: few
v_call: TRBV6-1
cdr3_length: 18
cdr3_nt: TGTGCCAGCAGTGAAAGGGGGTCGGCTAGCGGGGATTACTACGAGCAGTACTTC
cdr3_aa: CASSERGSASGDYYEQYF

j_call: TRBJ2-3
d_call: -
clone_size: -
v_call: TRBV4-2
cdr3_length: 18
cdr3_nt: TGTGCCAGCAGCCAAGATGGTGGCGGCAGCGGTGGTGGGGATACGCAGTATTTT
cdr3_aa: CASSQDGGGSGGGDTQYF

j_call: TRBJ2-5
d_call: -
clone_size: -
v_call: TRBV6-5
cdr3_length: 14
cdr3_nt: TGTGCCAGCCCCGCTAGCGTCGGCCGAAGGGCCCAGTACTTC
cdr3_aa: CASPASVGRRAQYF

j_call: TRBJ1-1
d_call: -
clone_size: -
v_call: TRBV5-3
cdr3_length: 15
cdr3_nt: TGTGCCAGAAGCTCCCCTTCTATGTTGAACACTGAAGCTTTCTTT
cdr3_aa: CARSSPSMLNTEAFF

j_call: TRBJ2-1
d_call: -
clone_size: -
v_call: TRBV5-4
cdr3_length: 14
cdr3_nt: TGTGCCAGCAGCTTGGGCGGGCCCTACAATGAGCAGTTCTTC
cdr3_aa: CASSLGGPYNEQFF

j_call: TRBJ2-5
d_call: TRBD2
clone_size: -
v_call: TRBV4-1
cdr3_length: 15
cdr3_nt: TGCGCCAGCAGCCAGTCCGGACTAGAGGGCGAGACCCAGTACTTC
cdr3_aa: CASSQSGLEGETQYF

j_call: TRBJ2-7
d_call: -
clone_size: -
v_call: TRBV2
cdr3_length: 13
cdr3_nt: TGTGCCAGTGTTGGAGAGGGCTTGTACGAGCAGTACTTC
cdr3_aa: CASVGEGLYEQYF

j_call: TRBJ1-6
d_call: TRBD1
clone_size: -
v_call: TRBV4-3
cdr3_length: 16
cdr3_nt: TGCGCCAGCAGCCGGGACAGGGAAACCTATAATTCACCCCTCCACTTT
cdr3_aa: CASSRDRETYNSPLHF

j_call: TRBJ1-6
d_call: TRBD1
clone_size: -
v_call: TRBV6-5
cdr3_length: 13
cdr3_nt: TGTGCCAGCAGGCCGGACAGGGGTTCACCCCTCCACTTT
cdr3_aa: CASRPDRGSPLHF

j_call: TRBJ2-6
d_call: -
clone_size: -
v_call: TRBV6-4
cdr3_length: 16
cdr3_nt: TGTGCCAGCAGTGACGGGGCCCACTCTGGGGCCAACGTCCTGACTTTC
cdr3_aa: CASSDGAHSGANVLTF

j_call: TRBJ1-1
d_call: TRBD1
clone_size: -
v_call: TRBV3-1/TRBV3-2
cdr3_length: 12
cdr3_nt: TGTGCCAGCAGACGACAGGGGACTGAAGCTTTCTTT
cdr3_aa: CASRRQGTEAFF

j_call: TRBJ1-1
d_call: TRBD1
clone_size: -
v_call: TRBV6-2/TRBV6-3
cdr3_length: 13
cdr3_nt: TGTGCCAGCAGTAAAGGGACAGGGACTGAAGCTTTCTTT
cdr3_aa: CASSKGTGTEAFF

j_call: TRBJ1-1
d_call: -
clone_size: -
v_call: TRBV7-2
cdr3_length: 14
cdr3_nt: TGTGCCAGCAGGCCTGGGGGAGGGAACACTGAAGCTTTCTTT
cdr3_aa: CASRPGGGNTEAFF

j_call: TRBJ1-6
d_call: -
clone_size: -
v_call: TRBV18
cdr3_length: 12
cdr3_nt: TGTGCCAGCTCCCGGGGGGAATCACCCCTCCACTTT
cdr3_aa: CASSRGESPLHF

j_call: TRBJ2-5
d_call: TRBD2
clone_size: -
v_call: TRBV9
cdr3_length: 18
cdr3_nt: TGTGCCAGCAGCCCAAACCCCCGACTAGCGGGAGGGCAAGGGACCCAGTACTTC
cdr3_aa: CASSPNPRLAGGQGTQYF

j_call: TRBJ1-5
d_call: -
clone_size: -
v_call: TRBV5-8
cdr3_length: 17
cdr3_nt: TGTGCCAGCAGCTGGGAAACAGGGATCTTGGGTGATCAGCCCCAGCATTTT
cdr3_aa: CASSWETGILGDQPQHF

j_call: TRBJ2-1
d_call: -
clone_size: -
v_call: TRBV2
cdr3_length: 13
cdr3_nt: TGTGCCAGCAGTCGTGGGGCCAGGAATGAGCAGTTCTTC
cdr3_aa: CASSRGARNEQFF

j_call: TRBJ2-7
d_call: TRBD1
clone_size: -
v_call: TRBV7-9
cdr3_length: 15
cdr3_nt: TGTGCCAGCAGCCGAGGACAGGGGGAAACCTACGAGCAGTACTTC
cdr3_aa: CASSRGQGETYEQYF

j_call: TRBJ1-1
d_call: TRBD1
clone_size: -
v_call: TRBV5-5
cdr3_length: 15
cdr3_nt: TGTGCCAGCAGCTGGGGACAGCACATGAACACTGAAGCTTTCTTT
cdr3_aa: CASSWGQHMNTEAFF

j_call: TRBJ2-1
d_call: TRBD1
clone_size: -
v_call: TRBV27
cdr3_length: 13
cdr3_nt: TGTGCCAGCAGCTGGACAGGGCAGGGTGAGCAGTTCTTC
cdr3_aa: CASSWTGQGEQFF

j_call: TRBJ2-7
d_call: TRBD1
clone_size: -
v_call: TRBV11-2
cdr3_length: 15
cdr3_nt: TGTGCCAGCAGCTTAAGACCGGGACAGGGCCACGAGCAGTACTTC
cdr3_aa: CASSLRPGQGHEQYF

j_call: TRBJ1-1
d_call: -
clone_size: -
v_call: TRBV27
cdr3_length: 14
cdr3_nt: TGTGCCAGCAGGAGGTCCGGGGTGAACACTGAAGCTTTCTTT
cdr3_aa: CASRRSGVNTEAFF

j_call: TRBJ1-2
d_call: TRBD1
clone_size: -
v_call: TRBV19
cdr3_length: 14
cdr3_nt: TGTGCCAGTAGGACAGGGACCTCTAACTATGGCTACACCTTC
cdr3_aa: CASRTGTSNYGYTF

j_call: TRBJ1-2
d_call: -
clone_size: -
v_call: TRBV7-6
cdr3_length: 15
cdr3_nt: TGTGCCAGCAGCTTAGACTCCAGGGCGCGGTATGGCTACACCTTC
cdr3_aa: CASSLDSRARYGYTF

j_call: TRBJ1-4
d_call: -
clone_size: -
v_call: TRBV9
cdr3_length: 15
cdr3_nt: TGTGCCAGCAGCTTCAATCAGGGGACTAATGAAAAACTGTTTTTT
cdr3_aa: CASSFNQGTNEKLFF

j_call: TRBJ2-7
d_call: TRBD1
clone_size: -
v_call: TRBV19
cdr3_length: 15
cdr3_nt: TGTGCCAGTAGTACAGGGACAGCGATGTCCTACGAGCAGTACTTC
cdr3_aa: CASSTGTAMSYEQYF

j_call: TRBJ1-2
d_call: -
clone_size: -
v_call: TRBV3-1/TRBV3-2
cdr3_length: 15
cdr3_nt: TGTGCCAGCAGCCAAGCTACAGGGAGTGTCTATGGCTACACCTTC
cdr3_aa: CASSQATGSVYGYTF

j_call: TRBJ1-1
d_call: -
clone_size: -
v_call: TRBV5-1
cdr3_length: 16
cdr3_nt: TGCGCCAGCAGCTTGGGGTCCGGGGGGTTGAACACTGAAGCTTTCTTT
cdr3_aa: CASSLGSGGLNTEAFF

j_call: TRBJ2-3
d_call: TRBD1
clone_size: -
v_call: TRBV7-9
cdr3_length: 16
cdr3_nt: TGTGCCAGCAGCTATCAACAGGGGGCGGTCACAGATACGCAGTATTTT
cdr3_aa: CASSYQQGAVTDTQYF

j_call: TRBJ2-5
d_call: TRBD2
clone_size: -
v_call: TRBV12-5
cdr3_length: 18
cdr3_nt: TGTGCTAGTGGCCGCGGGACTAGCGGGAGAGTTGGGCAAGAGACCCAGTACTTC
cdr3_aa: CASGRGTSGRVGQETQYF

j_call: TRBJ2-3
d_call: TRBD2
clone_size: -
v_call: TRBV7-2
cdr3_length: 15
cdr3_nt: TGTGCCAGCAGTTTTAGCGGGGGGAGCACAGATACGCAGTATTTT
cdr3_aa: CASSFSGGSTDTQYF

j_call: TRBJ1-5
d_call: TRBD1
clone_size: -
v_call: TRBV6-5
cdr3_length: 14
cdr3_nt: TGTGCCAGCGGCGAGGGGGCAAGCAATCAGCCCCAGCATTTT
cdr3_aa: CASGEGASNQPQHF

j_call: TRBJ1-4
d_call: -
clone_size: -
v_call: TRBV5-5
cdr3_length: 14
cdr3_nt: TGTGCCAGCAGCTTGGCAGGGGATAATGAAAAACTGTTTTTT
cdr3_aa: CASSLAGDNEKLFF

j_call: TRBJ1-6
d_call: -
clone_size: -
v_call: TRBV25-1
cdr3_length: 14
cdr3_nt: TGTGCCAGCACCCCGGGACTAGCTAATTCACCCCTCCACTTT
cdr3_aa: CASTPGLANSPLHF

j_call: TRBJ1-6
d_call: TRBD1
clone_size: -
v_call: TRBV4-1
cdr3_length: 16
cdr3_nt: TGCGCCAGCAGCCAAGATGTACAGGGGGCGAATTCACCCCTCCACTTT
cdr3_aa: CASSQDVQGANSPLHF

j_call: TRBJ1-4
d_call: -
clone_size: -
v_call: TRBV5-1
cdr3_length: 11
cdr3_nt: TGCGCCAGCAGCTCCGGGACATACCTGTTTTTT
cdr3_aa: CASSSGTYLFF

j_call: TRBJ2-5
d_call: -
clone_size: -
v_call: TRBV24-1
cdr3_length: 13
cdr3_nt: TGTGCCACCAGTGATGGTAGCCTGGAGACCCAGTACTTC
cdr3_aa: CATSDGSLETQYF

j_call: TRBJ2-1
d_call: TRBD2
clone_size: -
v_call: TRBV14
cdr3_length: 16
cdr3_nt: TGTGCCAGCAGCCAAGGCATAGCGGGAGGACTCAATGAGCAGTTCTTC
cdr3_aa: CASSQGIAGGLNEQFF

j_call: TRBJ1-1
d_call: TRBD1
clone_size: -
v_call: TRBV5-1
cdr3_length: 15
cdr3_nt: TGCGCCAGCAGCTTGGTGGGACAGGGGGCCACTGAAGCTTTCTTT
cdr3_aa: CASSLVGQGATEAFF

j_call: TRBJ1-2
d_call: -
clone_size: -
v_call: TRBV27
cdr3_length: 13
cdr3_nt: TGTGCCAGCAGTTTGAGACAGTTTTATGGCTACACCTTC
cdr3_aa: CASSLRQFYGYTF

j_call: TRBJ2-2
d_call: TRBD2
clone_size: -
v_call: TRBV3-1/TRBV3-2
cdr3_length: 13
cdr3_nt: TGTGCCAGCGGGGGGGTCTGGCCCGGGGAGCTGTTTTTT
cdr3_aa: CASGGVWPGELFF

j_call: TRBJ2-7
d_call: TRBD1
clone_size: -
v_call: TRBV9
cdr3_length: 15
cdr3_nt: TGTGCCAGCAGCGTAGCCGGACAGGGGGCAGGTGAGCAGTACTTC
cdr3_aa: CASSVAGQGAGEQYF

j_call: TRBJ1-6
d_call: -
clone_size: -
v_call: TRBV11-2
cdr3_length: 18
cdr3_nt: TGTGCCAGCAGCTTAGTGGCAGGGTTTGGCTCCTATAATTCACCCCTCCACTTT
cdr3_aa: CASSLVAGFGSYNSPLHF

j_call: TRBJ1-4
d_call: -
clone_size: -
v_call: TRBV30
cdr3_length: 13
cdr3_nt: TGTGCCTGGACCCCCGGGGTCGATGAAAAACTGTTTTTT
cdr3_aa: CAWTPGVDEKLFF

j_call: TRBJ1-1
d_call: -
clone_size: -
v_call: TRBV12-3/TRBV12-4
cdr3_length: 11
cdr3_nt: TGTGCCAGCAGGGTAGATACTGAAGCTTTCTTT
cdr3_aa: CASRVDTEAFF

j_call: TRBJ2-1
d_call: TRBD2
clone_size: -
v_call: TRBV28
cdr3_length: 14
cdr3_nt: TGTGCCAGCAGCCTACTAGCGGGCTTCAATGAGCAGTTCTTC
cdr3_aa: CASSLLAGFNEQFF

j_call: TRBJ2-6
d_call: -
clone_size: -
v_call: TRBV19
cdr3_length: 18
cdr3_nt: TGTGCCAGTAGTATTCAACCCCTGGGGGACACTGGGGCCAACGTCCTGACTTTC
cdr3_aa: CASSIQPLGDTGANVLTF

j_call: TRBJ1-5
d_call: -
clone_size: -
v_call: TRBV28
cdr3_length: 12
cdr3_nt: TGTGCCAGCAGTTTCGAGGGTCAGCCCCAGCATTTT
cdr3_aa: CASSFEGQPQHF

j_call: TRBJ1-5
d_call: -
clone_size: -
v_call: TRBV28
cdr3_length: 13
cdr3_nt: TGTGCCAGCAGCAGGGGCACCAGTCAGCCCCAGCATTTT
cdr3_aa: CASSRGTSQPQHF

j_call: TRBJ2-5
d_call: -
clone_size: -
v_call: TRBV5-5
cdr3_length: 11
cdr3_nt: TGTGCCAGCAGCTTTAAAGAGACCCAGTACTTC
cdr3_aa: CASSFKETQYF

j_call: TRBJ2-2
d_call: TRBD2
clone_size: -
v_call: TRBV7-8
cdr3_length: 19
cdr3_nt: TGTGCCAGCAGCTTAGGACTAGCGGGGGCATCTTCGAACACCGGGGAGCTGTTTTTT
cdr3_aa: CASSLGLAGASSNTGELFF